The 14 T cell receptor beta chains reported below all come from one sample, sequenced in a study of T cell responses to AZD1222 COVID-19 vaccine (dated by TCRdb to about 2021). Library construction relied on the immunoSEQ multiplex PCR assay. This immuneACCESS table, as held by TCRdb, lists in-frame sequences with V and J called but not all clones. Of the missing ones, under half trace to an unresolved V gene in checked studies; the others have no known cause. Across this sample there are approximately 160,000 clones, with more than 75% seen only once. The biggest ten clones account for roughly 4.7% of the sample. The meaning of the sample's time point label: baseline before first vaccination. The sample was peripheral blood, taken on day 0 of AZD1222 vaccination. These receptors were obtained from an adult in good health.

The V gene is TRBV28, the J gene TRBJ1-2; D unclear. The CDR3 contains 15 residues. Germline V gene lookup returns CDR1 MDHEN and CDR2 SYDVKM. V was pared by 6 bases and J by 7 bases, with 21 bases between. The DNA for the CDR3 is TGTGCCAGCAGCCTACGAAGGGTGTCGACGGGTGGCTACACCTTC. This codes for CASSLRRVSTGGYTF.

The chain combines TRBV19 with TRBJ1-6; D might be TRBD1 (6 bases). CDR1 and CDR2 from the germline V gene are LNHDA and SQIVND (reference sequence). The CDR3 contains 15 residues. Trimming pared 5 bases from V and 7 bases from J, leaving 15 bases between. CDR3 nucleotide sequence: TGTGCCAGTAGTGACCAACAGGGCTGGAATTCACCCCTCCACTTT. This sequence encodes CASSDQQGWNSPLHF.

Written as DNA, the CDR3 is TGTGCCAGCTCACCACGGGTGACAGATACGCAGTATTTT. As protein: CASSPRVTDTQYF. This chain links TRBV18 with TRBJ2-3; D remains unclear. The CDR3 has 13 amino acids. The germline gives CDR1 KGHSH, CDR2 LQKENI. V lost 1 base and J lost 3, with 5 bases in between. The complete variable domain, with remaining parts taken from reference TRBV18 and TRBJ2-3, reads NAGVMQNPRHLVRRRGQEARLRCSPMKGHSHVYWYRQLPEEGLKFMVYLQKENIIDESGMPKERFSAEFPKEGPSILRIQQVVRGDSAAYFCASSPRVTDTQYFGPGTRLTVL.

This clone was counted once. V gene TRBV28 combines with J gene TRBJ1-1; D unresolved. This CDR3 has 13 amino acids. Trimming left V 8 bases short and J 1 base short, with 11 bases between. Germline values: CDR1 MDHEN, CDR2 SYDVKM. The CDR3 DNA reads TGTGCCAGCTACGACTATCCGAACACTGAAGCTTTCTTT. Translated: CASYDYPNTEAFF.

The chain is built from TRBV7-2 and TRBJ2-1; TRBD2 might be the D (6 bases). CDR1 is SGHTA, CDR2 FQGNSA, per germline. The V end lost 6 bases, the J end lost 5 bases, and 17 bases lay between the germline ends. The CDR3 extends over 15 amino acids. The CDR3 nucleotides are TGTGCCAGCAGTGTTTTCCCAGCGGGTCACAATGAGCAGTTCTTC. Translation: CASSVFPAGHNEQFF.

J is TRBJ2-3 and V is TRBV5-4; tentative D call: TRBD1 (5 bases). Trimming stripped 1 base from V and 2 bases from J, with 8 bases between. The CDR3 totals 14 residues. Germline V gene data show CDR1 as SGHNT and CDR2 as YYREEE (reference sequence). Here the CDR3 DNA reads TGTGCCAGCAGCTTGAAGGGGCCCACAGATACGCAGTATTTT. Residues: CASSLKGPTDTQYF.

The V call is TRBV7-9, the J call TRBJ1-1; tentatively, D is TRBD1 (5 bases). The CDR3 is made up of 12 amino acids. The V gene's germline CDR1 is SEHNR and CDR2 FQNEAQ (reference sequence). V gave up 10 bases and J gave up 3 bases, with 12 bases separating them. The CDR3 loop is CATSLGDTEAFF. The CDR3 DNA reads TGTGCCACCAGTCTGGGGGACACTGAAGCTTTCTTT.

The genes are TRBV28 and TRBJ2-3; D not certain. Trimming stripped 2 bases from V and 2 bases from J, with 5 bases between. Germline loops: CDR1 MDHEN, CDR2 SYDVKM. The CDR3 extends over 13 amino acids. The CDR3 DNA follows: TGTGCCAGCAGTTTACAGTTCACAGATACGCAGTATTTT. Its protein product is CASSLQFTDTQYF.

In DNA, the CDR3 is TGTGCCAGCAGCCAAGGATATCCGGGCACTGAAGCTTTCTTT. It specifies CASSQGYPGTEAFF. The chain links TRBV3-1 (or the pseudogene TRBV3-2) to TRBJ1-1; D is uncertain. From germline, CDR1 is LGHDT and CDR2 YNNKEL (reference sequence). CDR3 size: 14 residues. V was clipped by 1 base and J by 4 bases, with 10 bases between them.

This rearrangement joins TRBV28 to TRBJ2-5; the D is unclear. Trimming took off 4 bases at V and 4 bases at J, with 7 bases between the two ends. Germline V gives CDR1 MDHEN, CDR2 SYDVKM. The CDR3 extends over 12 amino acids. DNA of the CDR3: TGTGCCAGCAGTTCGGCCGGAGAGACCCAGTACTTC. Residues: CASSSAGETQYF.

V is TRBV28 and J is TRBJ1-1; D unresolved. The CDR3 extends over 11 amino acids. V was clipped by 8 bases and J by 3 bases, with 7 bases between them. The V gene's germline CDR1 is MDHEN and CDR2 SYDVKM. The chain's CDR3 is CASRSYTEAFF. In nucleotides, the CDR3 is TGTGCCAGCCGATCTTACACTGAAGCTTTCTTT.

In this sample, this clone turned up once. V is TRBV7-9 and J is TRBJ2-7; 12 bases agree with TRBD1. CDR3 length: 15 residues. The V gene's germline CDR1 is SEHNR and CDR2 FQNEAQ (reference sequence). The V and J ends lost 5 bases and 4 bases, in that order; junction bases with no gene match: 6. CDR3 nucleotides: TGTGCCAGCAGCGAGGGACAGGGGGCTGAGTACGAGCAGTACTTC. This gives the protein CASSEGQGAEYEQYF.

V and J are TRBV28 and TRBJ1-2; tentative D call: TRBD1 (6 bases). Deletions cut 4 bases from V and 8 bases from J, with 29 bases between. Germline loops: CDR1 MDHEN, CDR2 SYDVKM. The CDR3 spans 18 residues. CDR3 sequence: CASSSNLDYRASNWGYTF. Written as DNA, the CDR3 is TGTGCCAGCAGTTCGAACCTCGACTACAGGGCCAGTAACTGGGGCTACACCTTC.

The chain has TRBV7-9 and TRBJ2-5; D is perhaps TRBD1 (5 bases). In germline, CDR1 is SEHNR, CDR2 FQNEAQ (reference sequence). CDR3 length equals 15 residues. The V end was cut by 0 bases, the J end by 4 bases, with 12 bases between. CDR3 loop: CASSLAVRQGETQYF. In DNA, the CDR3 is TGTGCCAGCAGCTTAGCTGTAAGGCAGGGAGAGACCCAGTACTTC.